This T cell receptor (beta chain) came from a study of blood T cell repertoires in COVID-19. CDR1 is SGHVS and CDR2 is FNYEAQ in the germline V gene. Trimming cost V 2 bases and J 10 bases, with 11 bases left between them. The CDR3 is 12 residues long. The assay was immunoSEQ multiplex PCR, and TCRdb's table has in-frame clones only and misses some. The table shows approximately 260,000 clones, with roughly nine tenths occurring only once. The rearrangement joins TRBV7-6 to TRBJ1-2; D not certain. The clonotype originates from a woman aged 40 to 50 who had recovered from COVID-19. Sample: peripheral blood. DNA for the CDR3: TGTGCCAGCAGCTTACCCGGGATAGCCTACACCTTC. It yields the protein CASSLPGIAYTF.